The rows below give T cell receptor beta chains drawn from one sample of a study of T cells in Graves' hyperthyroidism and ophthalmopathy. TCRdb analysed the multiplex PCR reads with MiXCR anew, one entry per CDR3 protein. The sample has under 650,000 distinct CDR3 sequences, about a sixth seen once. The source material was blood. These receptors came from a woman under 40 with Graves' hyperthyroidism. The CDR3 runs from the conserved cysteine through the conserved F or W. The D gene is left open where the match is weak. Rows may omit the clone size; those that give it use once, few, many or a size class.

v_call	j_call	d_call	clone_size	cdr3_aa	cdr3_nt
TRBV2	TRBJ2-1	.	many	CASSEIGLLNEQFF	TGTGCCAGCAGTGAAATCGGACTCCTCAATGAGCAGTTCTTC
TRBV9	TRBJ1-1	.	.	CASDGGAHTEAFF	TGTGCCAGCGACGGGGGCGCGCACACTGAAGCTTTCTTT
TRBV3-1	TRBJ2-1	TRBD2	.	CASTPSSGSEVNEQFF	TGTGCCAGCACTCCTTCTAGCGGGAGTGAGGTTAATGAGCAGTTCTTC
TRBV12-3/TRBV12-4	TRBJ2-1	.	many	CASRRRGVVEQFF	TGTGCCAGCAGGCGTCGAGGGGTTGTTGAGCAGTTCTTC
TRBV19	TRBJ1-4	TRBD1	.	CASRTTGTGSNEKLFF	TGTGCCAGTAGAACCACCGGGACAGGGAGCAATGAAAAACTGTTTTTT
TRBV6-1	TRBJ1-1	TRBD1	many	CASKRTGNTEAFF	TGTGCCAGCAAAAGGACAGGGAACACTGAAGCTTTCTTT
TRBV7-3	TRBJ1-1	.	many	CASSRSRNTEAFF	TGTGCCAGCAGCCGTTCACGGAACACTGAAGCTTTCTTT
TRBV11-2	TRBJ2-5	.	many	CASSLGSRSGETQYF	TGTGCCAGCAGCTTAGGTTCAAGGTCCGGAGAGACCCAGTACTTC
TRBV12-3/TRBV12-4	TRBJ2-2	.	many	CASVGGGSDTGELFF	TGTGCCAGCGTTGGAGGGGGTTCCGACACCGGGGAGCTGTTTTTT
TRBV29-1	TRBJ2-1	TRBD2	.	CSVLAVRDNEQFF	TGCAGCGTTCTAGCGGTAAGGGACAATGAGCAGTTCTTC
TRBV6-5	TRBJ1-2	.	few	CASSTGLQGVTYGYTF	TGTGCCAGCAGCACAGGGCTGCAGGGCGTCACCTATGGCTACACCTTC
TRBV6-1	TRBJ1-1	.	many	CASSSPGRGDTEAFF	TGTGCCAGCAGTTCCCCGGGACGGGGGGACACTGAAGCTTTCTTT
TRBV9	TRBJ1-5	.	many	CASSAGGQSNQPQHF	TGTGCCAGCAGCGCAGGAGGACAGAGCAATCAGCCCCAGCATTTT
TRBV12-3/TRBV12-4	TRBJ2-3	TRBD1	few	CASSHRDREDTQYF	TGTGCCAGCAGTCACCGGGACAGGGAGGATACGCAGTATTTT
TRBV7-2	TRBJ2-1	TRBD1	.	CASSTRQGAWDEQFF	TGTGCCAGCAGCACCAGACAGGGGGCTTGGGATGAGCAGTTCTTC
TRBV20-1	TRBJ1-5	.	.	CSARAQDSNQPQHF	TGCAGTGCTAGAGCCCAGGACAGTAATCAGCCCCAGCATTTT
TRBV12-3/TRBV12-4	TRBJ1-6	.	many	CASSFGLGSPLHF	TGTGCCAGCAGTTTTGGCTTGGGCTCACCCCTCCACTTT
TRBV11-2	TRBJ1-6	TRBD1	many	CASSLGGQGNSPLHF	TGTGCCAGCAGCTTAGGGGGACAGGGTAATTCACCCCTCCACTTT
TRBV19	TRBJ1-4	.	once	CASRRATNEKLFF	TGTGCCAGTCGAAGGGCAACTAATGAAAAACTGTTTTTT
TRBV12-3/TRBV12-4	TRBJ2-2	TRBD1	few	CASRDRQNTGELFF	TGTGCCAGCCGGGACAGGCAGAACACCGGGGAGCTGTTTTTT
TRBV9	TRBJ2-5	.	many	CASSVGPHSQETQYF	TGTGCCAGCAGCGTCGGGCCCCACAGCCAAGAGACCCAGTACTTC
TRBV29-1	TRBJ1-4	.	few	CSGWGPVEEKLFF	TGCAGCGGATGGGGCCCGGTAGAAGAAAAACTGTTTTTT
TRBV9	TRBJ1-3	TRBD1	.	CASSPDRRQSGNTIYF	TGTGCCAGCAGCCCGGACAGGCGACAGTCTGGAAACACCATATATTTT
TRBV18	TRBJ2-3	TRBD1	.	CASSRPGQVTDTQYF	TGTGCCAGCTCACGTCCGGGACAGGTCACAGATACGCAGTATTTT
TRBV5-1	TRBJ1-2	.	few	CASSYSRTGHTNYGYTF	TGCGCCAGCAGCTACTCCCGAACGGGACATACTAACTATGGCTACACCTTC
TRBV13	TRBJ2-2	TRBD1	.	CASSLPTGSTGELFF	TGTGCCAGCAGCTTACCGACAGGGTCGACCGGGGAGCTGTTTTTT
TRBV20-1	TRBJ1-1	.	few	CSAREGAHGGTEAFF	TGCAGTGCTAGAGAAGGCGCACATGGAGGGACTGAAGCTTTCTTT
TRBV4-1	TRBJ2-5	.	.	CASSQGGGGETQYF	TGCGCCAGCAGCCAGGGAGGGGGAGGAGAGACCCAGTACTTC
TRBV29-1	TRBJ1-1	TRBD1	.	CSAAAGGNTEAFF	TGCAGCGCCGCGGCAGGGGGTAACACTGAAGCTTTCTTT
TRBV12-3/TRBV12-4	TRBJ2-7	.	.	CASSLRRRGDYEQYF	TGTGCCAGCAGTTTAAGACGAAGGGGGGACTACGAGCAGTACTTC
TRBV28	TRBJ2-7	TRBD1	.	CASSFGQVWGPSYEQYF	TGTGCCAGCAGTTTCGGACAGGTCTGGGGGCCCTCCTACGAGCAGTACTTC
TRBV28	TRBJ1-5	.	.	CASSPTRAGGQPQHF	TGTGCCAGCAGTCCAACTCGGGCGGGGGGTCAGCCCCAGCATTTT
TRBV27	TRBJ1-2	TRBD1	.	CASSPFTGVGNGYTF	TGTGCCAGCAGTCCCTTTACAGGGGTCGGGAATGGCTACACCTTC
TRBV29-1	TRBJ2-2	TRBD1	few	CSVGQVNTGELFF	TGCAGCGTGGGACAGGTAAACACCGGGGAGCTGTTTTTT
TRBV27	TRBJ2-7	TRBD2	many	CASSVGTTYEQYF	TGTGCCAGCAGCGTCGGGACTACGTACGAGCAGTACTTC
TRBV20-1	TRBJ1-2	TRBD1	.	CSASGQGASYGYTF	TGCAGTGCCAGCGGACAGGGGGCTAGCTATGGCTACACCTTC
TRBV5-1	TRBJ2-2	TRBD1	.	CASSLFGTGGANTGELFF	TGCGCCAGCAGCTTATTTGGGACAGGGGGCGCGAACACCGGGGAGCTGTTTTTT
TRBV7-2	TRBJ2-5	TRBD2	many	CASSLGLAGGLGETQYF	TGTGCCAGCAGCCTGGGACTAGCGGGAGGGCTGGGGGAGACCCAGTACTTC
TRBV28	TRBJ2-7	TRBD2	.	CASSFSGKGSYEQYF	TGTGCCAGCAGTTTTAGCGGGAAAGGCTCCTACGAGCAGTACTTC
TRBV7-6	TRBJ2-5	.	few	CASSLALGQQETQYF	TGTGCCAGCAGCTTAGCCTTGGGACAACAAGAGACCCAGTACTTC
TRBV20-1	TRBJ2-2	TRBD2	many	CSARRLAGVDTGELFF	TGCAGTGCTAGAAGACTAGCGGGAGTGGACACCGGGGAGCTGTTTTTT
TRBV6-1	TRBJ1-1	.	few	CASSSGVRFSAEAFF	TGTGCCAGCAGTTCAGGAGTCAGGTTTTCCGCTGAAGCTTTCTTT
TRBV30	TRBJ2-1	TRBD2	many	CAWTGGLAGGNEQFF	TGTGCCTGGACTGGTGGACTAGCGGGAGGTAATGAGCAGTTCTTC
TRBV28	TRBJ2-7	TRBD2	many	CASSPSLAGLYEQYF	TGTGCCAGCAGCCCCTCCTTAGCGGGGCTTTACGAGCAGTACTTC
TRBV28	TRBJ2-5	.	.	CASSYRAGTGETQYF	TGTGCCAGCAGTTACAGGGCAGGGACCGGGGAGACCCAGTACTTC
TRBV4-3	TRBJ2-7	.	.	CASSQDPGIGYEQYF	TGCGCCAGCAGCCAAGATCCGGGCATCGGGTACGAGCAGTACTTC
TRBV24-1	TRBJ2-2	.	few	CATSEPKVLSDGELFF	TGTGCCACCAGTGAACCGAAAGTTTTGTCGGACGGGGAGCTGTTTTTT
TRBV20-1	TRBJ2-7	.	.	CSARDSRGYEQYF	TGCAGTGCTAGGGACAGTCGGGGCTACGAGCAGTACTTC
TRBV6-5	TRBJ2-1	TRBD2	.	CASSYLSGRAAEQFF	TGTGCCAGCAGTTACCTCAGCGGGAGGGCCGCTGAGCAGTTCTTC
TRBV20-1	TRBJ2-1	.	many	CSAATTGLDYNEQFF	TGCAGTGCTGCCACGACAGGATTGGACTACAATGAGCAGTTCTTC
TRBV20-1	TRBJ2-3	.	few	CSASFRERWSTDTQYF	TGCAGTGCTAGTTTCAGGGAAAGGTGGAGCACAGATACGCAGTATTTT
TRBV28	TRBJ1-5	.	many	CAIKGGRGNQPQHF	TGTGCCATCAAAGGGGGTCGGGGGAATCAGCCCCAGCATTTT
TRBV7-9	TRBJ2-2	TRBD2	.	CASSLRGLAGTGELFF	TGTGCCAGCAGCTTAAGGGGTCTAGCGGGCACCGGGGAGCTGTTTTTT
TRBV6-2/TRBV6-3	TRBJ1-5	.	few	CASSYLTVFNQPQHF	TGTGCCAGCAGTTACTTGACAGTTTTCAATCAGCCCCAGCATTTT
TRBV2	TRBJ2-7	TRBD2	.	CAGETSDSYEQYF	TGTGCCGGGGAGACTAGCGACTCCTACGAGCAGTACTTC